The clone carrying this T cell receptor (beta chain) was seen only a few times. The antigen remains undetermined. A second PCR, run for roughly 7 to 11 cycles, used a sample-barcoded 5' primer plus a J-beta primer mix. MiXCR, applied by TCRdb to the 5' RACE reads, yields one record per CDR3 protein. Found here are about 1 million distinct CDR3 sequences, under 30% of them singletons; the top ten hold 0.75%. The source of the sample is a study of blood T cells in healthy people across ages. Study findings and constraints: Strong correlation linked observed beta diversity and percent naive T cells.

The same data also went into a second study, on T cells of mothers and their children. Turning to that study: No clone of persistent microchimeric T cells was detected.

The specimen was blood. The source of this sequence is a girl under 10 years old in good health.

CDR3: CSARPGRRNFSYEQYF. As DNA, the CDR3 is TGCAGTGCTAGGCCCGGACGGAGAAATTTCTCCTACGAGCAGTACTTC. V and J are TRBV20-1 and TRBJ2-7; D unclear. Trimming removed 3 bases from V and 0 bases from J, with 18 bases in between. CDR3 length: 16 residues. The germline gives CDR1 DFQATT, CDR2 SNEGSKA (reference sequence).